This is a list of T cell receptor beta chains from one sample in a study of T cell responses to AZD1222 COVID-19 vaccine. Profiled with immunoSEQ multiplex PCR; TCRdb holds only in-frame clones, not every one. The sample has over 75,000 clones, about nine tenths seen once; the top ten hold roughly 2.5%. Sequencing was performed on peripheral blood, taken on day 0 of AZD1222 vaccination. These receptors were taken from an adult in good health. The CDR3 runs from the conserved cysteine through the conserved F or W. The order of the fields is V gene, D gene, J gene, CDR3 protein, CDR3 DNA. The D gene is left open where the match is weak.

V gene: TRBV6-6; D gene: TRBD2; J gene: TRBJ2-1; CDR3 protein: CASSRNGRLAGGNEQFF; CDR3 DNA: TGTGCCAGCAGTCGTAACGGACGGCTAGCGGGGGGTAATGAGCAGTTCTTC
V gene: TRBV7-2; D gene: TRBD1; J gene: TRBJ2-1; CDR3 protein: CASSLRGHNEQFF; CDR3 DNA: TGTGCCAGCAGCCTAAGGGGGCACAATGAGCAGTTCTTC
V gene: TRBV5-1; D gene: TRBD2; J gene: TRBJ2-7; CDR3 protein: CASSFPSGRALPSEQYF; CDR3 DNA: TGCGCCAGCAGCTTTCCTAGCGGGAGGGCCTTGCCTAGTGAGCAGTACTTC
V gene: TRBV16; D gene: -; J gene: TRBJ1-1; CDR3 protein: CASSPQTGTNTEAFF; CDR3 DNA: TGTGCCAGCAGCCCTCAGACGGGGACGAACACTGAAGCTTTCTTT
V gene: TRBV9; D gene: -; J gene: TRBJ1-1; CDR3 protein: CASSGTYGVNTEAFF; CDR3 DNA: TGTGCCAGCAGCGGCACATACGGTGTGAACACTGAAGCTTTCTTT
V gene: TRBV10-1; D gene: TRBD1; J gene: TRBJ2-1; CDR3 protein: CASSKTGDLGNEQFF; CDR3 DNA: TGCGCCAGCTCTAAAACAGGGGATCTCGGGAATGAGCAGTTCTTC
V gene: TRBV20-1; D gene: -; J gene: TRBJ1-1; CDR3 protein: CSAPATEAFF; CDR3 DNA: TGCAGTGCTCCAGCCACTGAAGCTTTCTTT
V gene: TRBV9; D gene: -; J gene: TRBJ2-1; CDR3 protein: CASSVAPVWDEQFF; CDR3 DNA: TGTGCCAGCAGCGTAGCTCCTGTGTGGGATGAGCAGTTCTTC
V gene: TRBV6-5; D gene: TRBD1; J gene: TRBJ1-1; CDR3 protein: CASMDRVYTEAFF; CDR3 DNA: TGTGCCAGCATGGACAGGGTGTACACTGAAGCTTTCTTT
V gene: TRBV7-2; D gene: TRBD2; J gene: TRBJ2-7; CDR3 protein: CASSLGSGGPYEQYF; CDR3 DNA: TGTGCCAGCAGCTTAGGAAGCGGGGGTCCCTACGAGCAGTACTTC